Presented here are 18 T cell receptor beta chains from one specimen sequenced in a study of cytomegalovirus exposure and HLA in healthy donors. Both 60 Vbeta primers and 13 Jbeta primers went into the PCR. Profiling relied on immunoSEQ multiplex PCR, and the TCRdb table lists in-frame clones only, not all of them. The data hold around 100,000 clones, with about four fifths observed a single time. The sample was PBMCs. These receptors all stem from a man younger than 45 in good health and CMV-seropositive.

CDR3 DNA sequence: TGCGCCAGCAGCTTGCAGAGGAATGAGCAGTTCTTC. It is translated as CASSLQRNEQFF. The rearrangement joins TRBV5-1 to TRBJ2-1; the D is unclear. Deletions cut 1 base from V and 7 bases from J, with 6 bases between. CDR3 size: 12 residues. In germline, CDR1 is SGHRS, CDR2 YFSETQ. The full variable domain, in which reference TRBV5-1 and TRBJ2-1 provide the parts outside the CDR3, is KAGVTQTPRYLIKTRGQQVTLSCSPISGHRSVSWYQQTPGQGLQFLFEYFSETQRNKGNFPGRFSGRQFSNSRSEMNVSTLELGDSALYLCASSLQRNEQFFGPGTRLTVL.

The chain carries TRBV5-8 and TRBJ2-5; TRBD1 matches 9 bases. Germline CDR1 SGHTS, CDR2 YDEGEE. The ends lost 4 bases at V and 4 bases at J; junction bases unmatched: 8. The CDR3 runs to 15 residues. In DNA form, the CDR3 reads TGTGCCAGCAGCCGCGGGACAGGGAGGACAGAGACCCAGTACTTC. Translated: CASSRGTGRTETQYF.

This chain connects TRBV10-3 to TRBJ1-5; D might be TRBD1 (6 bases). CDR1 and CDR2 from the germline V gene are ENHRY and SYGVKD. Trimming removed 3 bases at V and 6 bases at J, with 15 bases between. This CDR3 region has 15 residues. CDR3 in amino acids: CAISEGVLGGQPQHF. CDR3 bases: TGTGCCATCAGTGAAGGGGTCCTAGGGGGTCAGCCCCAGCATTTT.

Regarding this clone: At one of its ends the junction is not consistent with the germline gene, which may arise from a read error. The rearrangement joins TRBV7-9 to TRBJ2-5, with TRBD1 matching over 7 bases. The CDR3 consists of 13 residues. In germline, CDR1 is SEHNR, CDR2 FQNEAQ (reference sequence). The CDR3 DNA is TGTTCCAGCAGCCCGAACAGGGGCCAGACCCAGTACTTC. Translating it yields CSSSPNRGQTQYF. Combining the CDR3 with reference TRBV7-9 and TRBJ2-5 gives the whole variable domain DTGVSQNPRHKITKRGQNVTFRCDPISEHNRLYWYRQTLGQGPEFLTYFQNEAQLEKSRLLSDRFSAERPKGSFSTLEIQRTEQGDSAMYLCSSSPNRGQTQYFGPGTRLLVL.

The V and J genes are TRBV11-3 and TRBJ2-7; possible D gene TRBD1, 6 bases. Trimming shortened V by 5 bases and J by 1 base, and 21 bases separated the two germline ends. The CDR3 is made up of 17 amino acids. The germline V gene has CDR1 SGHNT and CDR2 YENEEA. The CDR3 region is CASSLATGFHTSYEQYV. The CDR3, as DNA: TGTGCCAGCAGCCTCGCCACAGGGTTCCATACTTCCTACGAGCAGTACGTC.

The rearrangement links TRBV11-2 to TRBJ2-1; D unclear. Germline V gene sequence: CDR1 SGHAT, CDR2 FQNNGV. Trimming removed 3 bases at V and 0 bases at J, with 9 bases between. CDR3 length equals 15 residues. CDR3 bases: TGTGCCAGCAGCTTCCTGAAGAGCTCCTACAATGAGCAGTTCTTC. This codes for CASSFLKSSYNEQFF.

The chain employs TRBV18 and TRBJ2-7; D is unclear. Germline V CDR1 and CDR2: KGHSH, LQKENI. CDR3 length: 15 residues. V lost 0 bases to trimming and J lost 6 bases, with 15 bases between them. CDR3 region: CASSPPVLVFGEQYF. The DNA of the CDR3 is TGTGCCAGCTCACCACCGGTTTTAGTATTCGGCGAGCAGTACTTC. The full variable domain, with the rest looked up from reference TRBV18 and TRBJ2-7, is NAGVMQNPRHLVRRRGQEARLRCSPMKGHSHVYWYRQLPEEGLKFMVYLQKENIIDESGMPKERFSAEFPKEGPSILRIQQVVRGDSAAYFCASSPPVLVFGEQYFGPGTRLTVT.

The chain employs TRBV5-4 and TRBJ1-2, with TRBD1 as a possible D gene (5 bases). There are 17 residues in the CDR3. Between the trimmed V and J ends, which lost 1 base and 4 bases, there was a span of 20 bases. Germline loops: CDR1 SGHNT, CDR2 YYREEE (reference sequence). The CDR3 sequence is CASSLSSSTGLTYGYTF. Here the CDR3 DNA reads TGTGCCAGCAGCTTGAGTTCGTCGACGGGACTTACCTATGGCTACACCTTC.

The chain links TRBV6-1 to TRBJ1-1; TRBD1 is a possible D gene (5 bases). Germline lookup yields CDR1 MNHNS and CDR2 SASEGT. The CDR3 extends over 13 amino acids. V lost 4 bases and J 3 bases, leaving 9 bases between the germline ends. Here the CDR3 reads CASSGTGYTEAFF. CDR3 coding DNA: TGTGCCAGCAGTGGAACAGGTTACACTGAAGCTTTCTTT.

This clone was found a few times. J is TRBJ1-2 and V is TRBV2, with 9 nucleotides matching TRBD1. Trimming at V came to 7 bases and at J to 6 bases, leaving 9 bases not matched to a gene. Germline V lookup: CDR1 SNHLY, CDR2 FYNNEI. The length of the CDR3 is 14 residues. CDR3 sequence: CASNSDRGVHGYTF. The CDR3 DNA follows: TGTGCCAGCAACTCGGACAGGGGAGTGCATGGCTACACCTTC.

This clone was observed a handful of times. This sequence joins TRBV7-9 and TRBJ2-3, with 9 bases that match TRBD2. The CDR3 totals 13 residues. Looked up from germline, CDR1 is SEHNR and CDR2 is FQNEAQ (reference sequence). J lost 3 bases, V lost 7 bases, and 2 bases had no gene match. The CDR3 bases are TGTGCCAGCAAGGCGGGGGGGACAGATACGCAGTATTTT. This encodes CASKAGGTDTQYF.

This clone was recorded a few times. The rearrangement joins TRBV9 to TRBJ2-3, with D uncertain. The CDR3 contains 14 residues. Germline V gives CDR1 SGDLS, CDR2 YYNGEE. V lost 0 bases and J 4 bases, leaving 9 bases between the germline ends. The DNA of the CDR3 is TGTGCCAGCAGCGTAGCTGGTAGTCCAGATACGCAGTATTTT. Its protein product is CASSVAGSPDTQYF.

This clone appeared once. This chain joins TRBV2 and TRBJ2-4; 12 bases line up with TRBD2. CDR1 is SNHLY and CDR2 is FYNNEI in the germline V gene. V lost 1 base to trimming and J lost 3 bases; unmatched junction nucleotides: 1. The length of the CDR3 is 16 residues. CDR3 sequence: CASSEELAGGKNIQYF. DNA for the CDR3: TGTGCCAGCAGTGAAGAACTAGCGGGAGGCAAAAACATTCAGTACTTC.

This clone came up once. The V call is TRBV6-6, the J call TRBJ1-1; 7 bases fit TRBD1. Germline loops: CDR1 MNHNY, CDR2 SVGAGI (reference sequence). The V and J ends lost 8 bases and 4 bases, in that order; junction bases with no gene match: 10. The CDR3 sequence is 14 residues long. The CDR3 loop reads CASSMRGLGTEAFF. CDR3 DNA: TGTGCCAGCTCGATGAGGGGGCTGGGCACTGAAGCTTTCTTT.

The rearrangement links TRBV7-3 to TRBJ1-3; TRBD1 might be the D (5 bases). CDR3 length: 15 residues. V was trimmed by 6 bases and J by 1 base, leaving 13 bases between them. The V gene's germline CDR1 is SGHTA and CDR2 FQGTGA. The CDR3 spells CASSGQGLSGNTIYF. DNA of the CDR3: TGTGCCAGCAGTGGCCAGGGTTTATCTGGAAACACCATATATTTT.

The chain combines TRBV5-4 with TRBJ1-1, with 9 positions matching TRBD1. V lost 10 bases and J lost 0; bases outside the gene matches: 4. CDR3 length equals 13 residues. CDR1 and CDR2 (germline): SGHNT, YYREEE (reference sequence). The CDR3 region is CAPGQGMNTEAFF. The CDR3 region has the DNA TGTGCCCCGGGACAGGGCATGAACACTGAAGCTTTCTTT.

This chain connects TRBV5-4 to TRBJ2-5; TRBD2 matches at 9 bases. J was trimmed by 3 bases and V by 4 bases; bases with no gene match: 10. This CDR3 comprises 16 residues. Germline loops: CDR1 SGHNT, CDR2 YYREEE (reference sequence). The CDR3 DNA sequence: TGTGCCAGCAGCCCGATATCGAGACTAGCGGAAGAGACCCAGTACTTC. Amino acid sequence: CASSPISRLAEETQYF.

This clone turned up a few times. This chain uses TRBV6-1 with TRBJ1-1; 11 bases match TRBD1. J gave up 4 bases and V 0 bases, and 1 base lay outside the gene matches. CDR3 length: 15 amino acids. Per the germline V gene, CDR1 is MNHNS and CDR2 is SASEGT. DNA of the CDR3: TGTGCCAGCAGTGAAGCTGGGACAGGGGGCACTGAAGCTTTCTTT. This encodes CASSEAGTGGTEAFF.